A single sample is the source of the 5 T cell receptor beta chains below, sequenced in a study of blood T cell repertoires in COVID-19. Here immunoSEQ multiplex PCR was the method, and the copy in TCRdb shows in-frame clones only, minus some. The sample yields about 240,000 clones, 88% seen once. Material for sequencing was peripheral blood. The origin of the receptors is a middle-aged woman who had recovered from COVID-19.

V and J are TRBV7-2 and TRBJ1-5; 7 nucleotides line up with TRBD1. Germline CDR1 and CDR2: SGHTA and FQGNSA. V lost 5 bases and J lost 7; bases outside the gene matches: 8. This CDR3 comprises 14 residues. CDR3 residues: CASSPQGMGQPQHF. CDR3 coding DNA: TGTGCCAGCAGCCCACAGGGGATGGGGCAGCCCCAGCATTTT. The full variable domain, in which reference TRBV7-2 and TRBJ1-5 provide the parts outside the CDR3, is GAGVSQSPSNKVTEKGKDVELRCDPISGHTALYWYRQSLGQGLEFLIYFQGNSAPDKSGLPSDRFSAERTGGSVSTLTIQRTQQEDSAVYLCASSPQGMGQPQHFGDGTRLSIL.

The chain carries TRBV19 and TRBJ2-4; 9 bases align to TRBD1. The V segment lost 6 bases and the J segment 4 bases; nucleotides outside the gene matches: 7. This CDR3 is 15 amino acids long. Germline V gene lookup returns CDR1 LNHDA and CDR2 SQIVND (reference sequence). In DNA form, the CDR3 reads TGTGCCAGTAGACAGGGACAGGGAGTGAAAAACATTCAGTACTTC. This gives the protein CASRQGQGVKNIQYF.

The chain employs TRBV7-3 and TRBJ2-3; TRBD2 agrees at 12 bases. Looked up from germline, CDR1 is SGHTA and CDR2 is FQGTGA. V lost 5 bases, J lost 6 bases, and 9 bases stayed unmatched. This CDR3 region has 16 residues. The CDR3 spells CASSPSSGRAGDTQYF. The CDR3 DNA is TGTGCCAGCAGCCCATCTAGCGGGAGGGCCGGGGATACGCAGTATTTT.

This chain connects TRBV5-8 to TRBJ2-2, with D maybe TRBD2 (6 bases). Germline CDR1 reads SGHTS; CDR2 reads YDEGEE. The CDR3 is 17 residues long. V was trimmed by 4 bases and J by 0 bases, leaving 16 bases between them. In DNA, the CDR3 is TGTGCCAGCAGCCCCCGGGGGTGGGGTTCGAACACCGGGGAGCTGTTTTTT. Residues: CASSPRGWGSNTGELFF.

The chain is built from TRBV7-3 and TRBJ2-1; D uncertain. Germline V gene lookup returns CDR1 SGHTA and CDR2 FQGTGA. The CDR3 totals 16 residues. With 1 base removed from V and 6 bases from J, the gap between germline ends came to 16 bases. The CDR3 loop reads CASSLKLEASGNEQFF. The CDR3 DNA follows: TGTGCCAGCAGCTTAAAACTTGAAGCTTCGGGCAATGAGCAGTTCTTC.